This is a list of T cell receptor beta chains from one sample in a study of blood T cell repertoires in COVID-19. The method was immunoSEQ multiplex PCR; TCRdb's version includes in-frame clones alone and lacks a portion of them. The sample yields some 190,000 clones, 75% to 90% seen once. Sample: peripheral blood. Receptors were obtained from a woman in her fifties or sixties with acute or convalescent COVID-19. Each CDR3 is given without its conserved first and last residue.

TRBV18 ASSPGANTEAF
TRBV29-1 SVAGDRGANTEAF
TRBV5-5 ASSLAGTTNTGELF
TRBV19 ASSLGAGAKNIQY
TRBV3-1/TRBV3-2 ASSPLPNEKLF
TRBV7-2 ASSPHRGLNTEAF
TRBV19 ASSDSRNTEAF
TRBV28 ASSSGGVPNQPQH
TRBV30 AWRVGGTYEQY
TRBV29-1 SVGQLKGGGTEAF
TRBV11-2 ASSRGGSASTDTQY
TRBV25-1 ASSTRHQTNEKLF
TRBV13 ASSPDSNNEQF
TRBV28 ASLGGVKSYGYT
TRBV2 ASSLGSGLANYGYT
TRBV5-1 ASSRTGPGELF
TRBV3-1/TRBV3-2 ASSQDTDEAF
TRBV11-3 ASSGFDRGRFRWTEAF
TRBV6-5 ASSYRSSNQPQH
TRBV5-1 ASSLVGTGFDEQY
TRBV6-5 ASSPTGGGNSPLH
TRBV9 ASSVLGANTGELF
TRBV6-5 ASNDRGGSNQPQH
TRBV2 ASSEPFLQTSRSDTQY
TRBV24-1 AASTGTSGSSQY
TRBV5-1 ASSLDRPGNSPLH
TRBV24-1 ATSDLQGTYGYT
TRBV7-2 ASSLAKSRRGEKLF
TRBV30 AWSWSGPKYNYGYT
TRBV28 ASSLGGSGEETQY
TRBV18 ASSPQLTNYGYT
TRBV3-1/TRBV3-2 ASSAGLAGVGEQF
TRBV21-1 ASRGFGQPQH
TRBV2 ASSPGQGNYGYT
TRBV5-1 ASSLMGGQETQY
TRBV24-1 ATSGLNYNEQF
TRBV25-1 ASSERGGAKDTEAF
TRBV30 AWSPLGVAGVAQY
TRBV5-4 ASSLAARGPQETQY
TRBV7-9 ASLRSFGETQY
TRBV5-4 ASSLDRVGEQF
TRBV11-3 ASTTAWADRVYGYT
TRBV19 ASSRRDTEAF
TRBV28 ASSSPVSRSSGPDEQF
TRBV28 ASSLSGRAAF
TRBV9 ASSVGQEDMNTEAF
TRBV9 ASSAGPGLNTEAF
TRBV7-9 ASSAVAGTSGRIQETQY
TRBV6-6 ASEGGQETQY
TRBV18 ASSQSKGYTEAF
TRBV19 ASSTTFSGYGYT
TRBV7-3 ASSRAGGTNTGELF
TRBV3-1/TRBV3-2 ASSQGAASNQPQH
TRBV27 ASGRGTEAF
TRBV21-1 ASSNRDINEKLF
TRBV6-5 ASRPNSYGYT
TRBV19 ASTTRDRGPGYT
TRBV28 ASRRPTGGFNEQF